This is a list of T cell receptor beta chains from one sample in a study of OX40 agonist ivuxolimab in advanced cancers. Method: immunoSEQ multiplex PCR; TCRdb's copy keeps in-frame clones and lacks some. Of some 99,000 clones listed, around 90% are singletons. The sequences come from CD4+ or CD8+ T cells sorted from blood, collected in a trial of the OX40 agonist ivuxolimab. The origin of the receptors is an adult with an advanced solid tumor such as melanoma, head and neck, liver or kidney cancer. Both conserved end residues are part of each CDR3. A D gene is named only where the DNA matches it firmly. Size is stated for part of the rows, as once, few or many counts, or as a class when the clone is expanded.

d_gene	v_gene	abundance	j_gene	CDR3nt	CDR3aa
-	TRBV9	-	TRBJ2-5	TGTGCCAGCGGTGGAGGAGCTGGAGAGCAGTACTTC	CASGGGAGEQYF
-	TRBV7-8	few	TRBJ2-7	TGTGCCAGCAGCTTCGTAAAGGGGTTCTCCTACGAGCAGTACTTC	CASSFVKGFSYEQYF
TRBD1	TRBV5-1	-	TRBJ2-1	TGCGCCAGCAGCTGGGACAGATTCTACAATGAGCAGTTCTTC	CASSWDRFYNEQFF
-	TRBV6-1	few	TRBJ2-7	TGTGCCAGCAGGGAGAGGACGGCATTTAGGGAGCAGTACTTC	CASRERTAFREQYF
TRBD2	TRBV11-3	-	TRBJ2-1	TGTGCCAGCAGCTTTACTCCTAGCGGGGCGGAGCAGTTCTTC	CASSFTPSGAEQFF
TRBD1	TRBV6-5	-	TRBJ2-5	TGTGCCAGCAAAGACAGGGGGCGAGAGACCCAGTACTTC	CASKDRGRETQYF
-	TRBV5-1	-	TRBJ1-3	TGCGCCAGCAGCTCGGGGGTCGGGCTGACCTCTGGAAACACCATATATTTT	CASSSGVGLTSGNTIYF
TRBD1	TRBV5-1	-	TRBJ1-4	TGCGCCAGCAGCTGGACCGGGACAGGACAAGAAAAACTGTTTTTT	CASSWTGTGQEKLFF
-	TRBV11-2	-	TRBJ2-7	TGTGCCAGCAGCTTGGTTTCGGGGATCCGGGAGCAGTACTTC	CASSLVSGIREQYF
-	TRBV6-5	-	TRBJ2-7	TGTGCCAGCATATCCCGGGGATTCTACGAGCAGTACTTC	CASISRGFYEQYF
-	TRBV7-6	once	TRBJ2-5	TGTGCCAGCAGCTTAAACCTACGGGAGACCCAGTACTTC	CASSLNLRETQYF
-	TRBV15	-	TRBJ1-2	TGTGCCACCAGCCCAATGGGAACAGGGCCCCTAGCTAACTATGGCTACACCTTC	CATSPMGTGPLANYGYTF
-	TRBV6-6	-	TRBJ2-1	TGTGCCAGCAGTTACAGGGGCGAATTAAATGAGCAGTTCTTC	CASSYRGELNEQFF
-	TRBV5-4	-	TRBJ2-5	TGTGCCAGCAGCTTAGCAGGGGCAGAGACCCAGTACTTC	CASSLAGAETQYF
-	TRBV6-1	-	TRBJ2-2	TGTGCCAGCAGTAACCCGGGGTCCGGGGAGCTGTTTTTT	CASSNPGSGELFF
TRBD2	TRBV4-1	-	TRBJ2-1	TGCGCCAGCAGCCAAGGACTAGCGGGAGCGAATGAGCAGTTCTTC	CASSQGLAGANEQFF
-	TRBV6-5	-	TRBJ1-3	TGTGCCAGCCACTCGGCTGGAAACACCATATATTTT	CASHSAGNTIYF
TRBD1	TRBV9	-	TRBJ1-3	TGTGCCAGCAGCGTAGGGACAGGGGGTAACTCTGGAAACACCATATATTTT	CASSVGTGGNSGNTIYF
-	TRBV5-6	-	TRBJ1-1	TGTGCCAGCAGCCCCAATTTTGGGGGGGACACTGAAGCTTTCTTT	CASSPNFGGDTEAFF
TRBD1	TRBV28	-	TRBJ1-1	TGTGCCAGCAGTTTAGCAGGGACAGACAACACTGAAGCTTTCTTT	CASSLAGTDNTEAFF
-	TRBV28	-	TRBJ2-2	TGTGCCAGCAGTCCCGGACGACTATTGACGAACACCGGGGAGCTGTTTTTT	CASSPGRLLTNTGELFF
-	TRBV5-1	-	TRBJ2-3	TGCGCCAGCAGCATCGACAGTTCGACAGATACGCAGTATTTT	CASSIDSSTDTQYF
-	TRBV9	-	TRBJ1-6	TGTGCCAGCAGCGCCGGATATAATTCACCCCTCCACTTT	CASSAGYNSPLHF
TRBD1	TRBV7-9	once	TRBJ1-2	TGTGCCAGCAGCATATTGTGGGGACAGGCTTTCACCTTC	CASSILWGQAFTF
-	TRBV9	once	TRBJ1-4	TGTGCCAGCAGCGTAGGCAGGGGTAGTGAAAAACTGTTTTTT	CASSVGRGSEKLFF
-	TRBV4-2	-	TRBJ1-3	TGTGCCAGCAGCCAAGAGGGGGGCGGGAGACTAACTAGCACCATATATTTT	CASSQEGGGRLTSTIYF
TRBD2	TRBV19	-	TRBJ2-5	TGTGCCAGTAGTATAGATCGTGCTAGCGGGAGAGTGGTAGAGACCCAGTACTTC	CASSIDRASGRVVETQYF
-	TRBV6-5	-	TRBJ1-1	TGTGCCAGCAGCTCTAACCCCGGGCCCTACACTGAAGCTTTCTTT	CASSSNPGPYTEAFF
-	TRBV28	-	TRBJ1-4	TGTGCCAGCAGTTTTCGGAGGGGCATCGCTGAAAAACTGTTTTTT	CASSFRRGIAEKLFF
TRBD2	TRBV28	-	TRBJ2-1	TGTGCCAGCAGTTTAGCCGCGGGGGGGTTTTACAATGAGCAGTTCTTC	CASSLAAGGFYNEQFF
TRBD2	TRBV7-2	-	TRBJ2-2	TGTGCCAGCAGCCTAGCGGGAGGGGACACCGGGGAGCTGTTTTTT	CASSLAGGDTGELFF
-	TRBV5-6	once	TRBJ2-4	TGTGCCAGCAGCTTCGGACAGTTCAAAAACATTCAGTACTTC	CASSFGQFKNIQYF
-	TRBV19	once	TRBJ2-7	TGTGCCAGTCGCGATGCGGGGAGAGAGCAGTACTTC	CASRDAGREQYF
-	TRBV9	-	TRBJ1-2	TGTGCCAGCAGCGTAGGGGGGGCCCCTTATGGCTACACCTTC	CASSVGGAPYGYTF
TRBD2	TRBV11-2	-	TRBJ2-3	TGTGCCAGCAGCCTGACTAGCGGGAGTTCAGATACGCAGTATTTT	CASSLTSGSSDTQYF
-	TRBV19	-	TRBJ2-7	TGTGCCAGTAGTCTTACACGGTACTACGAGCAGTACTTC	CASSLTRYYEQYF
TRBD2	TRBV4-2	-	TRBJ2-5	TGTGCCAGCAGCCTATACCCGACTAGCGGGAGGGAAGAGACCCAGTACTTC	CASSLYPTSGREETQYF
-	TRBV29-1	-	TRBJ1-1	TGCAGCGTTGAACATCATGGATTCGACACTGAAGCTTTCTTT	CSVEHHGFDTEAFF
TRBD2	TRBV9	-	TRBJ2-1	TGTGCCAGCAGCGTTCAAGCTAGCGGGACTGAGTTCTTC	CASSVQASGTEFF
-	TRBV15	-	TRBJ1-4	TGTGCCACCAGCAGAGATTTTAACACCAATGAAAAACTGTTTTTT	CATSRDFNTNEKLFF
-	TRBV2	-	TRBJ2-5	TGTGCCAGCACGGAACACCCAGAGACCCAGTACTTC	CASTEHPETQYF
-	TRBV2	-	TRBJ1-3	TGTGCCAGCAGTGAAGTTTCAGGGGAAATCGGAAACACCATATATTTT	CASSEVSGEIGNTIYF
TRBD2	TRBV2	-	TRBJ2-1	TGTGCCAGCAGTGTTTCTAGCGGGGGTTACAATGAGCAGTTCTTC	CASSVSSGGYNEQFF
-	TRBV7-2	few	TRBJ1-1	TGTGCCAGCAGCCAACAGGGCCGGGGCACTGAAGCTTTCTTT	CASSQQGRGTEAFF
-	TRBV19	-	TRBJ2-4	TGTGCCAGTAGTATAGGGGCCCAGGGGGGAAACATTCAGTACTTC	CASSIGAQGGNIQYF
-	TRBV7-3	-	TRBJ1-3	TGTGCCAGCAGCTTAAATGGTGGAAACACCATATATTTT	CASSLNGGNTIYF
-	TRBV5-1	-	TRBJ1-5	TGCGCCAGCAGCTTCGGAGGGGATCAGCCCCAGCATTTT	CASSFGGDQPQHF
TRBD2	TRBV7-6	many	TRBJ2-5	TGTGCCAGCAGCTCGGGACTAGCGGGACTGGGGACCCAGTACTTC	CASSSGLAGLGTQYF
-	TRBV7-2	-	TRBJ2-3	TGTGCCAGCAGCTTATCGCCGGGACGCACAGATACGCAGTATTTT	CASSLSPGRTDTQYF
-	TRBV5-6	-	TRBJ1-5	TGTGCCAGCAGCTCACGAATCGGCAATCAGCCCCAGCATTTT	CASSSRIGNQPQHF
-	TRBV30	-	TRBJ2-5	TGTGCCTGGGGGAGAAGAGAGACCCAGTACTTC	CAWGRRETQYF
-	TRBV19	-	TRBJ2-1	TGTGCCAGTCGAGGTGGATCAGGACTTGGCAATGAGCAGTTCTTC	CASRGGSGLGNEQFF
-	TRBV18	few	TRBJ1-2	TGTGCCAGCTCACCTCAAAGCTATGGCTACACCTTC	CASSPQSYGYTF
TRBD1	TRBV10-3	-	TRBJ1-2	TGTGCCATCAGTGAGACAGGGGGGTTTAACTATGGCTACACCTTC	CAISETGGFNYGYTF
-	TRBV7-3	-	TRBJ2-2	TGTGCCAGCAGCCCCTCTTCGGGTCCCCCGAACACCGGGGAGCTGTTTTTT	CASSPSSGPPNTGELFF
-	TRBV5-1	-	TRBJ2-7	TGCGCCAGCAGCTCGGACGGGACCCTAGGAAAGCAGTACTTC	CASSSDGTLGKQYF
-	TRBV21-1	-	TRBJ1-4	TGTGCCAGCAGCGACAACGCGCGTCGTCCCCGGAGGGCCCGTAATGAAAAACTGTTTTTT	CASSDNARRPRRARNEKLFF